The T cell receptor (beta chain) described here comes from a study of T cell repertoires in cytomegalovirus infection (dated by TCRdb to between 2019 and 2020). General notes on the study: Donor HLA type was relevant to the analysis, as public TCR beta signatures indicated carriage of CMV infection together with the matching HLA type. Broad study findings and their caveats: In both this cohort and an independent cohort of 350 or so donors, the cumulative frequency of public TCR beta family members distinguished carriers of CMV infection plus the relevant HLA type. In the ex vivo response, HLA-C-restricted CMV-specific TCR beta clonotypes were dominant, and in two of eight donors the single most frequent clonotype came from this HLA-C-restricted group.

For this chain, trimming is 0 bases at the V end and 1 base at the J end, and the number of junction bases without a gene match is 17. Including cysteine and phenylalanine, the CDR3 has 21 amino acids. Only the CDR3 DNA is retained, 63 bases long and in frame from the first base. Per the germline V gene, SGHDN is the CDR1 and FVKESK is the CDR2. As to this clonotype: Its antigen specificity is not known. Base qualities are not provided; no much larger clone lies one nucleotide away.

The sequencer was an Illumina HiSeq 1500. TCRdb trimmed the raw reads at Q25, called clones with MiXCR and kept productive beta chains. Rows matching on CDR3 protein sequence are summarized as one entry with the most common DNA and genes. The sample records 150,000 to 190,000 distinct CDR3 sequences, around 22% of which are singletons. 9.5% to 13% of the sample comes from the top ten. The chain joins TRBV14 to TRBJ2-3; the junction holds 9 bases that match TRBD2. The sequence was collected from a human donor in good health (CMV status not recorded). Some clones in this sample may be carry-over from other donors' samples. Material for sequencing was PBMCs. Read as DNA, the sequence is TGTGCCAGCAGCCAAGATCTTCTAGCGGGAACCTCCTGGGATGGCACAGATACGCAGTATTTT. Its protein is CASSQDLLAGTSWDGTDTQYF.